The entry that follows covers one TCR beta chain sequence. The target antigen is unknown. TCRdb reprocessed the 5' RACE reads, keeping one entry per CDR3 protein, no DNA. The listing records a few hundred thousand distinct CDR3 sequences. The data derive from a study of T cells expressing NK-cell markers. Study background: Sorted CD3+CD56+NKG2C+, CD3+CD56+NKG2C- and CD3+CD56-NKG2C+ T cells provided the TCR beta repertoires. Study-wide points: Dominant NKG2C+ clonotypes accounted for roughly 1.0-7.5% of CD8+ T cells in about six donors.

Germline loops: CDR1 SGHRS, CDR2 YFSETQ. The CDR3 runs to 17 residues. This chain joins TRBV5-1 and TRBJ2-3; without DNA, the TCRdb call of TRBD2 cannot be checked. This TCR was recovered from a man aged 18 to 29 in good health. Input material: blood T cells: a sorted CD56 or NKG2C T cell subset, CD4+ or CD8+ T cells, or bulk PBMC T cells (not recorded which). CDR3 region: CASSLARLAGVGDTQYF.